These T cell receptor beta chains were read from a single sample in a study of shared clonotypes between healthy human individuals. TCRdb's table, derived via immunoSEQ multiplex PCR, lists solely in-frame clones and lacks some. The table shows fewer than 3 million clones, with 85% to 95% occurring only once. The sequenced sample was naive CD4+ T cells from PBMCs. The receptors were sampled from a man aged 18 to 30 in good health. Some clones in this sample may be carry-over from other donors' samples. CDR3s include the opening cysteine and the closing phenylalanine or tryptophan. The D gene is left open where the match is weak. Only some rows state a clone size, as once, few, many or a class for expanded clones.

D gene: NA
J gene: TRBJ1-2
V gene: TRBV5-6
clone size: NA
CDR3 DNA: TGTGCCAGCGGGTACACCTCCCTTACCGACTATGGCTACACCTTC
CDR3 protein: CASGYTSLTDYGYTF

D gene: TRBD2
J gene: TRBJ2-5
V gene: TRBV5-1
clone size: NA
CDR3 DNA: TGCGCCAGCAGCTTAGCGGGAGGTAGGGAAGAGACCCAGTACTTC
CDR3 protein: CASSLAGGREETQYF

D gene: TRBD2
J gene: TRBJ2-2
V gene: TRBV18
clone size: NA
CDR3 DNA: TGTGCCAGCTCACCACTGGGACTAGCGGGAATTAACACCGGGGAGCTGTTTTTT
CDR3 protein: CASSPLGLAGINTGELFF

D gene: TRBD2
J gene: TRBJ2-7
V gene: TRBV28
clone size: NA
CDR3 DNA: TGTGCCAGCAGCCCCGGGGGGTACCCCTCTTACGAGCAGTACTTC
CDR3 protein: CASSPGGYPSYEQYF

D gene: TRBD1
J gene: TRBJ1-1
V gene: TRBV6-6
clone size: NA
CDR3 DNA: TGTGCCAGCAGTCAGAACAGGGGGGGGATGGCCACTGAAGCTTTCTTT
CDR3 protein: CASSQNRGGMATEAFF

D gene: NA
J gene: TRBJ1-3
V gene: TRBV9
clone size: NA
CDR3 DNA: TGTGCCAGCAGCAGTCAGGAATCTCTGGGAAACACCATATATTTT
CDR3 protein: CASSSQESLGNTIYF

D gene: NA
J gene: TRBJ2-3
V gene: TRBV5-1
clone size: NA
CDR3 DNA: TGCGCCAGCAGCCTAGACATCTCTAGCACAGATACGCAGTATTTT
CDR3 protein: CASSLDISSTDTQYF

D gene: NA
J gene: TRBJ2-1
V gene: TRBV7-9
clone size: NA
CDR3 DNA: TGTGCCAGCAGCTTAGTGGCAGACATTAATGAGCAGTTCTTC
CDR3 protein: CASSLVADINEQFF

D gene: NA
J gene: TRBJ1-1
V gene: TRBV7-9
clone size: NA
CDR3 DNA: TGTGCCAGCAGCTTAGCCAGGGCACTCTTTGCGAACACTGAAGCTTTCTTT
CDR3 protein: CASSLARALFANTEAFF

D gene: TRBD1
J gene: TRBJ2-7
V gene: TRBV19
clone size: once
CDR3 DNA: TGTGCCAGTAGTAATTGGGACAGCTACGAGCAGTACTTC
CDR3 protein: CASSNWDSYEQYF

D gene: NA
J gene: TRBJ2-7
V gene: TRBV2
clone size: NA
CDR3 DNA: TGTGCCAGCAGTGAAACCCGGTCCCACGAGCAGTACTTC
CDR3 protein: CASSETRSHEQYF

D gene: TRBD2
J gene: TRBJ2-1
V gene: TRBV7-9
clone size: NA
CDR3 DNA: TGTGCCAGCAGCTCCCCCGAACGAAGCAGCGGGAAGAACTACAATGAGCAGTTCTTC
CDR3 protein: CASSSPERSSGKNYNEQFF

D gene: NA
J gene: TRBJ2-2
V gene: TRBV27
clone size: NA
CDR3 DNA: TGTGCCAGCAGTTATTTCAGAACAATGTACACCGGGGAGCTGTTTTTT
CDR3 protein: CASSYFRTMYTGELFF

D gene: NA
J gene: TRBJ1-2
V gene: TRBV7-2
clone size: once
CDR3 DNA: TGTGCCAGCAGCCCTACAGAGAACTATGGCTACACCTTC
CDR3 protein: CASSPTENYGYTF

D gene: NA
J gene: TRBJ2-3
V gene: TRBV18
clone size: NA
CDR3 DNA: TGTGCCAGCTCACCTTTGACACCTAATACTTACACAGATACGCAGTATTTT
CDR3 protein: CASSPLTPNTYTDTQYF

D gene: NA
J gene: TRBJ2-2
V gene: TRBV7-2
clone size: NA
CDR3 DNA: TGTGCCACCTCACGGGACACCGGGGAGCTGTTTTTT
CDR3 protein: CATSRDTGELFF

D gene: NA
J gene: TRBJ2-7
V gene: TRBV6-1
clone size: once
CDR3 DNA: TGTGCCAGCAGACCGGGACACCCCCTACCCTACGAGCAGTACTTC
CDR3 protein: CASRPGHPLPYEQYF

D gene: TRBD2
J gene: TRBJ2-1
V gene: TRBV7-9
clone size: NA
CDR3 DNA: TGTGCCAGCAGCCCAAGGCTGCCACTAGCGGATGCCCTTGGAGAGCAGTTCTTC
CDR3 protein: CASSPRLPLADALGEQFF

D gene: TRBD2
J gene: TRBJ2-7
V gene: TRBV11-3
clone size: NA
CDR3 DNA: TGTGCCAGCAGCTCTCGTCCGAGCGGGAGTGGCGAGCAGTACTTC
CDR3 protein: CASSSRPSGSGEQYF

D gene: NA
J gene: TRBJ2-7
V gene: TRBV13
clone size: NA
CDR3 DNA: TGTGCCAGCAGCTTCCGGTTACGGGAGCCCTCCTACGAGCAGTACTTC
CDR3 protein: CASSFRLREPSYEQYF

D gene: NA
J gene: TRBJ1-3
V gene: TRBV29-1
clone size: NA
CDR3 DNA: TGCAGCGTTAGTTTAGGGGCAGGAAACACCATATATTTT
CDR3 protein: CSVSLGAGNTIYF

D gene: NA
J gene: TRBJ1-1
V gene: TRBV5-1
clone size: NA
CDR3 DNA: TGCGCCAGCAGCTTGTTCGCAGGGTCGGACACTGAAGCTTTCTTT
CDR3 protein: CASSLFAGSDTEAFF

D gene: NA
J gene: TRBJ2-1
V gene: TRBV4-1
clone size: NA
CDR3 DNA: TGCGCCAGCAGCCAAGATCCAAGCGGTACGCGGTACAATGAGCAGTTCTTC
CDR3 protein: CASSQDPSGTRYNEQFF

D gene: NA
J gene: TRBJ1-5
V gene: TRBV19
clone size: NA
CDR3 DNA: TGTGCCAGTGGTCAAGAACCTTTCCAACCCGATCTGCCCCAGCATTTT
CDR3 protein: CASGQEPFQPDLPQHF

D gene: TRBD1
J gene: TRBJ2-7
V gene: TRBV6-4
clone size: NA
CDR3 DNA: TGTGCCAGCAACAAGAAGGGACAGGGGGCGAGCGAGCAGTACTTC
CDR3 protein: CASNKKGQGASEQYF

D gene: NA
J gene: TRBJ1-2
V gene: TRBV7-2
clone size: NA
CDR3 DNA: TGTGCCAGCAGCTCCCCTCCGACAGTCCGCTATGGCTACACCTTC
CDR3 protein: CASSSPPTVRYGYTF

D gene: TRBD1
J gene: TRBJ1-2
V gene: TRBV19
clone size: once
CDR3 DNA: TGTGCCAGTAGTATCCAAACCGCCGGACAGGGAAACGGCTACACCTTC
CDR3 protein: CASSIQTAGQGNGYTF

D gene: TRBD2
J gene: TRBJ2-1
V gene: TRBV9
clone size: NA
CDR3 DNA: TGTGCCAGCAGCTTCTGGACTAGCTCCAATGAGCAGTTCTTC
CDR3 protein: CASSFWTSSNEQFF

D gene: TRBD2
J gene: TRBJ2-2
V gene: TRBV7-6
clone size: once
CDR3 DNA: TGTGCCAGCAGCGTCAGGACTAGCGGGACCACCGGGGAGCTGTTTTTT
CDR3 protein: CASSVRTSGTTGELFF

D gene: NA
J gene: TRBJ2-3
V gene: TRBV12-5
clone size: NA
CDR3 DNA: TGTGCTAGTGGTTTGCCGGGAGCAGACGGAGATACGCAGTATTTT
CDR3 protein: CASGLPGADGDTQYF

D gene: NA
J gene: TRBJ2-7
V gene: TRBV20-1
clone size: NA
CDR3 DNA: TGCAGTGGCAGGGGTTCCAGTGAGCAGTACTTC
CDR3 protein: CSGRGSSEQYF

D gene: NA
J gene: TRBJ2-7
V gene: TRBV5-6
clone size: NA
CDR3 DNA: TGTGCCAGCAGCTTGGAGGCTCTCCGCTCCTACGAGCAGTACTTC
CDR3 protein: CASSLEALRSYEQYF

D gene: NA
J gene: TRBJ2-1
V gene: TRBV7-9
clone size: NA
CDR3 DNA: TGTGCCAGCAGCCCCTCGGGCGGGGCCTACAATGAGCAGTTCTTC
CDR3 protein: CASSPSGGAYNEQFF

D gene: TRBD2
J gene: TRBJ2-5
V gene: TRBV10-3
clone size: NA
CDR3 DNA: TGTGCCATCGGCCCCTTAGCGGGAGGAGGCGAAGAGACCCAGTACTTC
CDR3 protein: CAIGPLAGGGEETQYF

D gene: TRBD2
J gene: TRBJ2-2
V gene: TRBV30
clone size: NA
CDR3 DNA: TGTGCCTGGATTCGGACTAGCGGGTATATCGGGGAGCTGTTTTTT
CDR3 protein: CAWIRTSGYIGELFF

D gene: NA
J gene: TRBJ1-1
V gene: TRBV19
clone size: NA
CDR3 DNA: TGTGCCAGTAGTTTTGACATATTCACTGAAGCTTTCTTT
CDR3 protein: CASSFDIFTEAFF

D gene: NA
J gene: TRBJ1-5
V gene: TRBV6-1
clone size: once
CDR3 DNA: TGTGCCATCAGTGAGTACAGGGCTGGGCAGCCCCAGCATTTT
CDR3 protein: CAISEYRAGQPQHF

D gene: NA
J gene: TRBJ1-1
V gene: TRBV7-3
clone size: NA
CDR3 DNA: TGTGCCAGCAGCTTAGTAAAGGATACTGAAGCTTTCTTT
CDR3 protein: CASSLVKDTEAFF

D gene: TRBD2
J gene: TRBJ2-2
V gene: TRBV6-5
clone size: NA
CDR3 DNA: TGTGCCAGCAGTTACTCGTTGGCTAGCGGCACCGGGGAGCTGTTTTTT
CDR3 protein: CASSYSLASGTGELFF

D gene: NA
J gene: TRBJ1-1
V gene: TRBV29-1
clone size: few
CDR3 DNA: TGCAGCGTCGGTCCCGCAGGGGTTAACACTGAAGCTTTCTTT
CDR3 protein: CSVGPAGVNTEAFF

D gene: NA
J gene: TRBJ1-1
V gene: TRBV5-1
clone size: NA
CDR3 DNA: TGCGCCAGCAGCTTGGCGCTCGGGGGTTGGACTGAAGCTTTCTTT
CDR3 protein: CASSLALGGWTEAFF

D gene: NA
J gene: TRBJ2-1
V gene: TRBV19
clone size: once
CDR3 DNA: TGTGCCAGTAGTATAGATAAGTGGAATACTTACAATGAGCAGTTCTTC
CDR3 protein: CASSIDKWNTYNEQFF

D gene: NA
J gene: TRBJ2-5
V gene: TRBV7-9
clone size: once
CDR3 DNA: TGTGCCAGCAGCCCCTCAGGGTCTGAGACCCAGTACTTC
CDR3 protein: CASSPSGSETQYF

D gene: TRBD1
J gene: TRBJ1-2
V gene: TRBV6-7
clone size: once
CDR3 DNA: TGTGCCAGCTATTCTACAGGGGAGAATGGATATGGCTACACCTTC
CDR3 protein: CASYSTGENGYGYTF

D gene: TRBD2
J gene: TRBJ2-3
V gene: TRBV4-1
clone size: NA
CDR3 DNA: TGCGCCAGCAGCCAACCGACTAGCGGGAGAAAAGATACGCAGTATTTT
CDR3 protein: CASSQPTSGRKDTQYF

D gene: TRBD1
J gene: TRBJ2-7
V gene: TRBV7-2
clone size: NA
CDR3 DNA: TGTGCCAGCAGCCCCAGGGGTGGGACAGTCTACGAGCAGTACTTC
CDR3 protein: CASSPRGGTVYEQYF

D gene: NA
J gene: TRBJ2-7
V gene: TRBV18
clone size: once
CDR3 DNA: TGTGCCAGCTCACCCGATTGGTCCTACGAGCAGTACTTC
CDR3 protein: CASSPDWSYEQYF

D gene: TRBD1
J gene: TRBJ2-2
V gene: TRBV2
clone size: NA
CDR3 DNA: TGTGCCAGCAGCGTGACAGGGATCCCGAACAGTGAGCTGTTTTTT
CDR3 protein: CASSVTGIPNSELFF

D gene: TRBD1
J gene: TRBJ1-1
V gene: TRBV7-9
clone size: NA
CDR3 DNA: TGTGCCAGCAGCTCAGGACAGGCGACTGAAGCTTTCTTT
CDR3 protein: CASSSGQATEAFF

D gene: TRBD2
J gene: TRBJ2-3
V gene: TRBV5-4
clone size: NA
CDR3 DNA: TGTGCCAGCAGCCCCGCTCCAGCGGGAGACACAGATACGCAGTATTTT
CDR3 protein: CASSPAPAGDTDTQYF

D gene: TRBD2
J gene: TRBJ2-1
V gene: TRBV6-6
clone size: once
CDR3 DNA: TGTGCCAGCAGAGCACTAGCGGCCTTTGGAACGGGTGAGCAGTTCTTC
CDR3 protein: CASRALAAFGTGEQFF

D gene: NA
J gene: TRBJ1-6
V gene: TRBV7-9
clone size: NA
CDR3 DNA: TGTGCCAGCAGCTTAGACAGGGTCGGTTCACCCCTCCACTTT
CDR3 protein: CASSLDRVGSPLHF

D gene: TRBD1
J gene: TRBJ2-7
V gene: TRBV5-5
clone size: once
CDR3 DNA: TGTGCCAGCAGCACTCCGACAGGGGGCTTTGAGCAGTACTTC
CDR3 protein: CASSTPTGGFEQYF

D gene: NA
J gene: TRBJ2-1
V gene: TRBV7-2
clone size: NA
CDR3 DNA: TGTGCCAGCAGCATGGGTTGGTACGGGTACAATGAGCAGTTCTTC
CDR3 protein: CASSMGWYGYNEQFF